These 22 T cell receptor beta chains share one sample of origin, sequenced in a study of technical replicates of blood from several donors. Sequencing was performed with immunoSEQ multiplex PCR; in TCRdb, only in-frame clones are kept and a portion is missing. The sample comprises about 84,000 clones, about 92% of which are singletons, and roughly 0.23% rests with the top ten. The sequencing sample was made of T cells isolated from PBMCs. These receptors were collected from a human donor in good health.

The chain links TRBV10-1 to TRBJ1-2; D gene ambiguous. The V gene's germline CDR1 is WNHNN and CDR2 SYGVQD (reference sequence). Trimming stripped 3 bases from V and 8 bases from J, with 16 bases between. The CDR3 length is 14 residues. The CDR3 bases are TGCGCCAGCAGTGAAACGGCTAGTCCGGCGGGCTACACCTTC. This gives the protein CASSETASPAGYTF.

The count of this clone is one. The chain has TRBV7-9 and TRBJ1-2; D gene ambiguous. Germline CDR1 and CDR2: SEHNR and FQNEAQ (reference sequence). The CDR3 is 12 residues long. V was shortened by 5 bases and J by 7 bases, with 11 bases between the two germline ends. In nucleotides, the CDR3 is TGTGCCAGCAGCAAAGAACGCGTTGGCTACACCTTC. Its translation is CASSKERVGYTF.

V is TRBV19 and J is TRBJ2-5, with 7 bases fitting TRBD1. J lost 4 bases, V lost 5 bases, and 7 bases had no gene match. This CDR3 has 14 amino acids. CDR1 LNHDA and CDR2 SQIVND come from the germline V gene (reference sequence). Written as DNA, the CDR3 is TGTGCCAGTAGTCGCGACAGGGCAGGAGAGACCCAGTACTTC. Protein sequence: CASSRDRAGETQYF.

The genes are TRBV4-1 and TRBJ1-1; TRBD1 is a possible D gene (6 bases). The CDR3 consists of 15 residues. The germline V gene has CDR1 MGHRA and CDR2 YSYEKL. V lost 1 base, J lost 7 bases, and 16 bases lay in between. The CDR3 loop is CASSQGPGHRREAFF. The CDR3 DNA sequence: TGCGCCAGCAGCCAAGGGCCGGGACACCGTCGTGAAGCTTTCTTT.

This chain joins TRBV5-1 and TRBJ2-3, with 7 bases that match TRBD1. CDR1 and CDR2 (germline): SGHRS, YFSETQ. The CDR3 totals 15 residues. V shed 1 base, J shed 4 bases, and the junction held 6 bases outside the gene matches. The chain's CDR3 is CASSLPGGVADTQYF. The CDR3, as DNA: TGCGCCAGCAGCTTGCCAGGGGGTGTGGCAGATACGCAGTATTTT.

The chain is built from TRBV28 and TRBJ2-5; 8 nucleotides agree with TRBD1. Germline loops: CDR1 MDHEN, CDR2 SYDVKM. V gave up 4 bases and J gave up 2 bases; unmatched junction bases: 6. The CDR3 loop spans 15 amino acids. The CDR3 spells CASSSPYRGQETQYF. CDR3 DNA: TGTGCCAGCAGTTCTCCCTACAGGGGGCAAGAGACCCAGTACTTC.

V is TRBV19 and J is TRBJ2-2; D not certain. The ends were cut back, 4 bases at V and 6 bases at J, with 6 bases in the middle. Germline CDR1 is LNHDA and CDR2 is SQIVND (reference sequence). This CDR3 is built from 12 residues. The CDR3 region is CASSRRSGELFF. CDR3 coding DNA: TGTGCCAGTAGTAGGCGGTCCGGGGAGCTGTTTTTT.

The V call is TRBV28, the J call TRBJ2-7; 10 bases are a match to TRBD1. Germline-derived CDR1 and CDR2 are MDHEN and SYDVKM. Unmatched junction bases numbered 7, after V lost 7 bases and J lost 4 bases. The CDR3 covers 14 residues. This chain's CDR3 is CASNRDRGTYEQYF. DNA for the CDR3: TGTGCCAGCAACCGGGACAGGGGAACTTACGAGCAGTACTTC.

This rearrangement joins TRBV7-9 to TRBJ2-7; maybe TRBD2 (6 bases). The germline CDR1 and CDR2 sequences are SEHNR and FQNEAQ (reference sequence). This CDR3 contains 16 residues. V was clipped by 1 base and J by 4 bases, with 17 bases between them. The CDR3 DNA reads TGTGCCAGCAGCTTAGTAACGGACGGGGGACGGTACGAGCAGTACTTC. It translates to CASSLVTDGGRYEQYF.

The V call is TRBV29-1, the J call TRBJ2-7; weak D call: TRBD1 (6 bases). The CDR3 runs 14 residues. Germline CDR1 and CDR2: SQVTM and ANQGSEA. V lost 6 bases, J lost 2 bases, and 17 bases lay in between. The CDR3 DNA reads TGCAGCGTCGGACAGTCCGTAAATACCTACGAGCAGTACTTC. Translation: CSVGQSVNTYEQYF.

The chain has TRBV6-1 and TRBJ2-6; possibly TRBD2 for D (5 bases). The CDR3 has 15 residues. The V end lost 2 bases, the J end lost 4 bases, and 9 bases lay between the germline ends. Germline assignment: CDR1 MNHNS and CDR2 SASEGT. The CDR3 DNA sequence: TGTGCCAGCAGTGAACTCGGACTGGGGGCCAACGTCCTGACTTTC. It codes for CASSELGLGANVLTF.

The chain couples TRBV6-5 to TRBJ2-3; D may be TRBD1 (5 bases). This CDR3 has 15 residues. Deletions cut 2 bases from V and 2 bases from J, with 11 bases between. Germline CDR1 reads MNHEY; CDR2 reads SVGAGI. CDR3 protein: CASSYAQGITDTQYF. The DNA for the CDR3 is TGTGCCAGCAGTTACGCTCAGGGAATCACAGATACGCAGTATTTT.

The chain uses TRBV5-5 and TRBJ1-3; D uncertain. The germline gives CDR1 SGHKS, CDR2 YYEKEE (reference sequence). CDR3 length: 14 amino acids. Trimming removed 5 bases at V and 1 base at J, with 10 bases between. CDR3 bases: TGTGCCAGCAGTATAGGAGGTTCTGGAAACACCATATATTTT. Its protein product is CASSIGGSGNTIYF. The full variable domain, rest sourced from reference TRBV5-5 and TRBJ1-3, is DAGVTQSPTHLIKTRGQQVTLRCSPISGHKSVSWYQQVLGQGPQFIFQYYEKEERGRGNFPDRFSARQFPNYSSELNVNALLLGDSALYLCASSIGGSGNTIYFGEGSWLTVV.

The gene calls are TRBV30 and TRBJ1-2; 7 positions match TRBD1. Germline values: CDR1 GTSNPN, CDR2 SVGIG (reference sequence). The J segment lost 4 bases and the V segment lost 2 bases, leaving 7 bases of the junction unmatched. CDR3 length equals 14 residues. CDR3 amino acids: CAWSRTGGGYGYTF. CDR3 DNA sequence: TGTGCCTGGAGTCGGACAGGAGGGGGCTATGGCTACACCTTC.

The chain employs TRBV6-1 and TRBJ2-3, with D perhaps matching TRBD2 (5 bases). Deletions cut 6 bases from V and 2 bases from J, with 15 bases between. This CDR3 is built from 15 residues. Germline V gene sequence: CDR1 MNHNS, CDR2 SASEGT. Here the CDR3 DNA reads TGTGCCAGCAGCTCAGGCCAGCGGTTCACAGATACGCAGTATTTT. Amino acids: CASSSGQRFTDTQYF.

V usage is TRBV5-4 and J usage is TRBJ2-5; TRBD2 agrees at 8 bases. The CDR3 is made up of 15 amino acids. Germline CDR1 is SGHNT and CDR2 is YYREEE (reference sequence). V lost 2 bases to trimming and J lost 2 bases; unmatched junction nucleotides: 5. Here the CDR3 DNA reads TGTGCCAGCAGCTTAGTAGCGGGAAATCAAGAGACCCAGTACTTC. Translation gives CASSLVAGNQETQYF.

The J gene is TRBJ2-5, the V gene TRBV7-9; tentative D call: TRBD1 (6 bases). Trimming cost V 0 bases and J 5 bases, with 16 bases left between them. Germline CDR1 is SEHNR and CDR2 is FQNEAQ (reference sequence). This CDR3 has 16 residues. The CDR3 is CASSLAEGQYRETQYF. DNA for the CDR3: TGTGCCAGCAGCTTAGCGGAAGGACAGTACCGGGAGACCCAGTACTTC.

This chain links TRBV28 with TRBJ2-7; the match to TRBD2 covers 8 bases. CDR1 MDHEN and CDR2 SYDVKM come from the germline V gene. V lost 6 bases, J lost 2 bases, and 12 bases stayed unmatched. This CDR3 comprises 16 residues. As DNA, the CDR3 is TGTGCCAGCAGCACCGGGACTAGTTTGCGTCCCTACGAGCAGTACTTC. Protein: CASSTGTSLRPYEQYF.

The genes are TRBV21-1 and TRBJ2-5; TRBD2, the D gene given by the table, was not confirmed from the DNA. TRBV21-1 is shown as a pseudogene. This CDR3 has 13 amino acids. The CDR3 bases are TGTGCCAGCAGCAAAGCACGGGTTGAGACCCAGTACTTC. This sequence encodes CASSKARVETQYF.

This clone was observed once. The V gene is TRBV5-4, the J gene TRBJ2-7; TRBD2 might be the D (5 bases). CDR1 SGHNT and CDR2 YYREEE come from the germline V gene (reference sequence). V lost 3 bases to trimming and J lost 4 bases, with 17 bases between them. The CDR3 spans 15 residues. The CDR3, as DNA: TGTGCCAGCAGCTGGCCCGGGGAAGGAAAATACGAGCAGTACTTC. Translating it yields CASSWPGEGKYEQYF.

The chain has TRBV11-3 and TRBJ1-1, with 9 positions matching TRBD1. J lost 5 bases, V lost 3 bases, and 7 bases had no gene match. Germline CDR1 is SGHNT and CDR2 is YENEEA. CDR3 length equals 15 residues. CDR3 bases: TGTGCCAGCAGCTTGTTGGGACAGGGTAGGACTGAAGCTTTCTTT. Its translation is CASSLLGQGRTEAFF.

The chain uses TRBV2 and TRBJ1-4; D unclear. The CDR3 covers 14 residues. Germline CDR1 reads SNHLY; CDR2 reads FYNNEI. V shed 1 base and J shed 8 bases, with 11 bases lying between them. CDR3 nucleotide sequence: TGTGCCAGCAGTGAAGGGAGTGTGAGGGAAAAACTGTTTTTT. This gives the protein CASSEGSVREKLFF. Together with reference TRBV2 and TRBJ1-4, the CDR3 gives the full variable domain: EPEVTQTPSHQVTQMGQEVILRCVPISNHLYFYWYRQILGQKVEFLVSFYNNEISEKSEIFDDQFSVERPDGSNFTLKIRSTKLEDSAMYFCASSEGSVREKLFFGSGTQLSVL.